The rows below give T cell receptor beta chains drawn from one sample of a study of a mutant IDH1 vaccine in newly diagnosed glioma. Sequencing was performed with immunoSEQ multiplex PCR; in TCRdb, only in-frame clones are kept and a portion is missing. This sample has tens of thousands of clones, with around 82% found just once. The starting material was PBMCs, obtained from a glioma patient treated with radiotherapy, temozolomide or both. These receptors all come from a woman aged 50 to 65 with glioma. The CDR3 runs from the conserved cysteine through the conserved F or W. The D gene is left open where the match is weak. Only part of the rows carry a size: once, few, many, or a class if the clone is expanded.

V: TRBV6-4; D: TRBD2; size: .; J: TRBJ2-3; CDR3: CASSDSAGSTDTQYF; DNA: TGTGCCAGCAGTGACTCAGCGGGGAGCACAGATACGCAGTATTTT
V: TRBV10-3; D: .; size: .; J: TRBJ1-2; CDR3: CAIVAGAEANYGYTF; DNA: TGTGCCATCGTTGCCGGGGCCGAAGCTAACTATGGCTACACCTTC
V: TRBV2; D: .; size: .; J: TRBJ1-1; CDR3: CASSEIGADTEAFF; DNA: TGTGCCAGCAGTGAAATCGGGGCTGACACTGAAGCTTTCTTT
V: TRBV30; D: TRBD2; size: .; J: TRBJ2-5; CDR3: CAWKKRESGREETQYF; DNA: TGTGCCTGGAAAAAAAGAGAGTCAGGGAGGGAAGAGACCCAGTACTTC
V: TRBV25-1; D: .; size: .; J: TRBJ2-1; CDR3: CASSEWSNTYNEQFF; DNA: TGTGCCAGCAGTGAGTGGTCAAACACCTACAATGAGCAGTTCTTC
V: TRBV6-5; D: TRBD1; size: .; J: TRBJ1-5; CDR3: CASSDRGRGAQHF; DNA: TGTGCCAGCAGTGACAGGGGGCGAGGGGCCCAGCATTTT
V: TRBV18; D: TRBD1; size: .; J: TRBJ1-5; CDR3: CASSPQGADQPQHF; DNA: TGTGCCAGCTCACCCCAGGGGGCGGATCAGCCCCAGCATTTT
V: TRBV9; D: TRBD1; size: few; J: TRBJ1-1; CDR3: CASSSGGQGGTEAFF; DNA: TGTGCCAGCAGCTCCGGGGGACAGGGAGGCACTGAAGCTTTCTTT
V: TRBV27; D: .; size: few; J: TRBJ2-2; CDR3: CASSSGLNTGELFF; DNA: TGTGCCAGCAGTTCGGGACTGAACACCGGGGAGCTGTTTTTT
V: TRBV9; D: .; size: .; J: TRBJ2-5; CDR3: CASSAYQETQYF; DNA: TGTGCCAGCAGCGCCTACCAAGAGACCCAGTACTTC
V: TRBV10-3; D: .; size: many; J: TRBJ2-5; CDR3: CAISEGETQYF; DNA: TGTGCCATCAGTGAGGGGGAGACCCAGTACTTC
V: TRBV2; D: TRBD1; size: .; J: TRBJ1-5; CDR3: CASREQGASNQPQHF; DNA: TGTGCCAGCAGGGAACAGGGGGCGAGCAATCAGCCCCAGCATTTT
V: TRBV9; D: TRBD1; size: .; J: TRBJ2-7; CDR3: CASSRTGRHEQYF; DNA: TGTGCCAGCAGTCGGACAGGGCGTCACGAGCAGTACTTC
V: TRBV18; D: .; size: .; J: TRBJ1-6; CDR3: CASSPLLGDSNSPLHF; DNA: TGTGCCAGCTCACCTCTACTGGGGGATTCTAATTCACCCCTCCACTTT
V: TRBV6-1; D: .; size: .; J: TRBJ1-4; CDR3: CASNPFATNEKLFF; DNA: TGTGCCAGCAACCCTTTTGCAACTAATGAAAAACTGTTTTTT
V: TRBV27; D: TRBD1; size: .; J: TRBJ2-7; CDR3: CASSLNRGDPYEQYF; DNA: TGTGCCAGCAGTTTGAACAGGGGTGATCCCTACGAGCAGTACTTC
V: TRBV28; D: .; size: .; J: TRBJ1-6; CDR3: CASRPQQEINSPLHF; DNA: TGTGCCAGCAGGCCTCAACAGGAGATTAATTCACCCCTCCACTTT
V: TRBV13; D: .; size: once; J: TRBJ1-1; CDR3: CASSDTGPNEAFF; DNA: TGTGCCAGCAGCGATACGGGACCGAATGAAGCTTTCTTT
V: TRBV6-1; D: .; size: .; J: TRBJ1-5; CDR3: CASSEARGFGNQPQHF; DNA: TGTGCCAGCAGTGAAGCCCGAGGGTTTGGCAATCAGCCCCAGCATTTT
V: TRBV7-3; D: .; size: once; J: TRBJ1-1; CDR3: CASSLERHYTEAFF; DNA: TGTGCCAGCAGCTTGGAGAGGCACTACACTGAAGCTTTCTTT
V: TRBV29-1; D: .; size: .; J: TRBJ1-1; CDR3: CSVVMNTEAFF; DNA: TGCAGCGTTGTGATGAACACTGAAGCTTTCTTT
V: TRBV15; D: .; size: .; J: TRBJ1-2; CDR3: CATSRGGGGGNGYTF; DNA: TGTGCCACCAGCAGAGGAGGCGGGGGGGGAAATGGCTACACCTTC
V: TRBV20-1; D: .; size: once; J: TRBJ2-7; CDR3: CSARPSYEQYF; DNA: TGCAGTGCTCGCCCATCCTACGAGCAGTACTTC
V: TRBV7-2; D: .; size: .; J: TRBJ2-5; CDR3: CASNPRGETQYF; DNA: TGTGCCAGCAACCCAAGGGGGGAGACCCAGTACTTC
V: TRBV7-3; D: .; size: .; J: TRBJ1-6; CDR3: CASSLYRANSPLHF; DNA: TGTGCCAGCAGCTTATACAGGGCTAATTCACCCCTCCACTTT
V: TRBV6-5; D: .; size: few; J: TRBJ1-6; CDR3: CASSRGRRNSPLHF; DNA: TGTGCCAGCAGTAGAGGACGGAGGAATTCACCCCTCCACTTT
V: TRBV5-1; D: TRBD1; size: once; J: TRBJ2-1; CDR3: CASSLGTGGYNEQFF; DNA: TGCGCCAGCAGCCTCGGGACAGGGGGGTACAATGAGCAGTTCTTC
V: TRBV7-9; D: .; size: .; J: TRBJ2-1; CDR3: CASSSYTTYNEQFF; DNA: TGTGCCAGCAGCTCCTATACGACCTACAATGAGCAGTTCTTC
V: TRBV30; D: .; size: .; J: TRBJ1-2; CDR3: CAWSVDFNYGYTF; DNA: TGTGCCTGGAGTGTAGATTTCAACTATGGCTACACCTTC
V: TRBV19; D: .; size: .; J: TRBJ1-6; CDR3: CARMALEGGVNSPLHF; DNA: TGTGCCAGGATGGCTTTGGAAGGGGGAGTTAATTCACCCCTCCACTTT
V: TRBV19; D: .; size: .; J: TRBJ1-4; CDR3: CASSGARDNEKLFF; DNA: TGTGCCAGTAGTGGAGCCCGGGACAATGAAAAACTGTTTTTT
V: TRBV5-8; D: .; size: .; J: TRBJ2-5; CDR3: CASSQQGAETQYF; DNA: TGTGCCAGCAGTCAACAGGGTGCAGAGACCCAGTACTTC